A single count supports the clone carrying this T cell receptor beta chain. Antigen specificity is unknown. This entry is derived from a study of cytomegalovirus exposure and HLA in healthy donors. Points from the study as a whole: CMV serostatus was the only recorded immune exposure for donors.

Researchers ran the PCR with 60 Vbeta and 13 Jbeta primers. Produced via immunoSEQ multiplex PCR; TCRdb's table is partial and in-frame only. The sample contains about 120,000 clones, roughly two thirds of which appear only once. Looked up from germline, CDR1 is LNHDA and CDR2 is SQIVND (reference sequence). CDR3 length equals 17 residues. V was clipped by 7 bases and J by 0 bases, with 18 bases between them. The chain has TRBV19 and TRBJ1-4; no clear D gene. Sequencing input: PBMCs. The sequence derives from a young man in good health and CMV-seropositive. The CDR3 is CASKIRVSIATNEKLFF. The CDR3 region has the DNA TGTGCCAGTAAAATCCGGGTCTCAATTGCAACTAATGAAAAACTGTTTTTT. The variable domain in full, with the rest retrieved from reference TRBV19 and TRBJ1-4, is DGGITQSPKYLFRKEGQNVTLSCEQNLNHDAMYWYRQDPGQGLRLIYYSQIVNDFQKGDIAEGYSVSREKKESFPLTVTSAQKNPTAFYLCASKIRVSIATNEKLFFGSGTQLSVL.